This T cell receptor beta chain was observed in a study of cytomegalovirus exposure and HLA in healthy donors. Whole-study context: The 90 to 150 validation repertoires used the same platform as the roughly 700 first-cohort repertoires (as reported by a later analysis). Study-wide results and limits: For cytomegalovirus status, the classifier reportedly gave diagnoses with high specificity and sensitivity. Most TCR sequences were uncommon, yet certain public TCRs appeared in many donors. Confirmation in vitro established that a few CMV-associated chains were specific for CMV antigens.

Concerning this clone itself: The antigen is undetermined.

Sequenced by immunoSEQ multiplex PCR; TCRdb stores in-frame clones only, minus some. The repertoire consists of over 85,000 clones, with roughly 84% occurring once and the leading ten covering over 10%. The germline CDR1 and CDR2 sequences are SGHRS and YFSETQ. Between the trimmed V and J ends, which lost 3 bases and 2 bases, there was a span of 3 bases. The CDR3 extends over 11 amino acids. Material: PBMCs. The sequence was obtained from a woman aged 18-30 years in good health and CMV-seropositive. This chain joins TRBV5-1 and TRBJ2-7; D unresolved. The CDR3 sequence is CASSSTYEQYF. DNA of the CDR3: TGCGCCAGCAGCTCCACCTACGAGCAGTACTTC.